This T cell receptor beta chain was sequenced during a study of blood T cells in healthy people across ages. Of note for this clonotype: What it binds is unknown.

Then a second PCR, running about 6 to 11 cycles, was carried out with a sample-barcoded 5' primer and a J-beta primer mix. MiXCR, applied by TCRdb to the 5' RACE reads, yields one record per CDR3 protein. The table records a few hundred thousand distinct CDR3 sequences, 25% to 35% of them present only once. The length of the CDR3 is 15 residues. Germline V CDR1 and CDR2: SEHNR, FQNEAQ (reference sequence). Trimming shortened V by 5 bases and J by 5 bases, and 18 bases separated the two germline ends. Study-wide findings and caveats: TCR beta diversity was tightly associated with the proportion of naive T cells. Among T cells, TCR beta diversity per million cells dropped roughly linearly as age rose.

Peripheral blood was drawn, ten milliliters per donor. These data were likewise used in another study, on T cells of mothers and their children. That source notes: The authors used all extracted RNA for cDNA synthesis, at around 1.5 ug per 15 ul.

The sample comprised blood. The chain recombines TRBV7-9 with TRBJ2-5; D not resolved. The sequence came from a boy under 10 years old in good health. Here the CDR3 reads CASSHLRYGSETQYF. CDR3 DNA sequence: TGTGCCAGCAGCCATCTTAGGTACGGGTCGGAGACCCAGTACTTC.